Shown below are 32 T cell receptor beta chains from a single sample sequenced in a study of T-cell reconstitution after alpha-beta-depleted transplantation in children. TCRbeta library preparation incorporated unique molecular identifiers. Using its own MiXCR run on the PCR reads, TCRdb lists one record per CDR3 protein. Of roughly 190,000 distinct CDR3 sequences listed, about 15% are singletons. The starting material was PBMCs from the stem cell graft donor, obtained from the stem cell graft. The source of these receptors is a human donor who donated a stem cell graft to a child with acute lymphoblastic leukemia.

This clonotype showed up many times. The J gene is TRBJ2-7, the V gene TRBV7-9, with D hard to call. V lost 6 bases and J lost 5, with 8 bases in between. In germline, CDR1 is SEHNR, CDR2 FQNEAQ (reference sequence). The CDR3 spans 11 residues. CDR3 coding DNA: TGTGCCAGCAGTCAGGCCGACGAGCAGTACTTC. Protein sequence: CASSQADEQYF.

This clonotype was counted many times. The J gene is TRBJ2-4, the V gene TRBV5-1; D might be TRBD1 or TRBD2, each matching 7 bases. The CDR3 totals 15 residues. The germline V gene has CDR1 SGHRS and CDR2 YFSETQ. The ends were cut back, 3 bases at V and 5 bases at J, with 15 bases in the middle. CDR3 amino acids: CASSWARGGENIQYF. The CDR3 region has the DNA TGCGCCAGCAGCTGGGCCAGGGGGGGAGAAAACATTCAGTACTTC.

Many counts were recorded for this clonotype. This chain joins TRBV29-1 and TRBJ2-3; perhaps TRBD1 as D (5 bases). The CDR3 is 13 residues long. The V end lost 3 bases, the J end lost 8 bases, and 15 bases lay between the germline ends. CDR1 is SQVTM and CDR2 is ANQGSEA in the germline V gene. CDR3 amino acids: CSVDPGREATQYF. In nucleotides, the CDR3 is TGCAGCGTTGATCCCGGCAGGGAAGCTACGCAGTATTTT.

The table lists this clonotype with many counts. The chain employs TRBV20-1 and TRBJ2-7; the match to TRBD2 covers 9 bases. This CDR3 region has 14 residues. Germline-derived CDR1 and CDR2 are DFQATT and SNEGSKA (reference sequence). The V segment lost 4 bases and the J segment 7 bases; nucleotides outside the gene matches: 11. The CDR3: CSAIETSGFGEQYF. The CDR3 DNA sequence: TGCAGTGCTATTGAGACTAGCGGTTTTGGTGAGCAGTACTTC.

This clonotype has a count of ten or more. The V call is TRBV11-2, the J call TRBJ2-4; D gene unclear. V was pared by 3 bases and J by 1 base, with 7 bases between. Looked up from germline, CDR1 is SGHAT and CDR2 is FQNNGV. The CDR3 covers 14 residues. DNA for the CDR3: TGTGCCAGCAGCTTTAGTTCTGCCAAAAACATTCAGTACTTC. Encoded protein: CASSFSSAKNIQYF.

This clonotype appeared many times. The chain employs TRBV5-1 and TRBJ1-4, with D perhaps TRBD1 (5 bases). V was trimmed by 1 base and J by 1 base, leaving 5 bases between them. Germline V gene lookup returns CDR1 SGHRS and CDR2 YFSETQ. This CDR3 spans 14 amino acids. CDR3 sequence: CASSLQGTNEKLFF. The CDR3 region has the DNA TGCGCCAGCAGCTTGCAGGGAACTAATGAAAAACTGTTTTTT.

This clonotype has more than one count but fewer than ten. V is TRBV7-8 and J is TRBJ2-7, with TRBD2 matching 8 bases. This CDR3 contains 15 residues. V trimming: 0 bases; J trimming: 2 bases; junction bases outside the gene matches: 3. CDR1 and CDR2 from the germline V gene are SGHVS and FQNEAQ. The CDR3 spells CASSLASGGAYEQYF. DNA for the CDR3: TGTGCCAGCAGCTTAGCGTCGGGGGGGGCCTACGAGCAGTACTTC.

The sample holds many counts of this clonotype. This chain links TRBV12-3 or TRBV12-4 with TRBJ2-1; D is perhaps TRBD2 (6 bases). This CDR3 has 15 amino acids. V was cut by 3 bases and J by 10 bases, with 19 bases left in between. The CDR3 is CASSFRGTGVGEQFF. CDR3 nucleotide sequence: TGTGCCAGCAGTTTCCGCGGGACGGGGGTAGGGGAGCAGTTCTTC.

This clonotype has ten or more counts. The V call is TRBV12-3 or TRBV12-4, the J call TRBJ1-2; no clear D. Trimming stripped 3 bases from V and 8 bases from J, with 22 bases between. The CDR3 is made up of 16 amino acids. The CDR3 here is CASSFFSRQTRGGYTF. DNA of the CDR3: TGTGCCAGCAGTTTTTTTTCCCGTCAAACCCGAGGAGGCTACACCTTC.

This clonotype has a count of ten or more. The V and J genes are TRBV29-1 and TRBJ2-3; possible D gene TRBD1, 6 bases. The CDR3 spans 11 residues. The germline V gene has CDR1 SQVTM and CDR2 ANQGSEA. The V and J ends lost 6 bases and 4 bases respectively, with 8 bases between them. CDR3 loop: CSVEGADTQYF. CDR3 sequence (DNA): TGCAGCGTAGAGGGGGCAGATACGCAGTATTTT.

Ten or more counts support this clonotype. The rearrangement joins TRBV12-5 to TRBJ2-7; 8 bases match TRBD1. Germline-derived CDR1 and CDR2 are LGHNT and FRNRAP. The junction had 5 bases not matched to a gene; V was cut back by 1 base and J by 0 bases. This CDR3 region has 16 residues. DNA of the CDR3: TGTGCTAGTGGTTTGGCTACAACAGGGGGCTCCTACGAGCAGTACTTC. As protein: CASGLATTGGSYEQYF.

This clonotype appeared many times. The chain joins TRBV7-8 to TRBJ1-2; D not certain. The CDR3 has 13 residues. V lost 2 bases and J 8 bases, leaving 12 bases between the germline ends. CDR1 is SGHVS, CDR2 FQNEAQ, per germline. CDR3 in amino acids: CASSLSRTEGYTF. The CDR3 coding sequence is TGTGCCAGCAGCTTATCCAGGACGGAGGGCTACACCTTC.

V and J are TRBV5-1 and TRBJ1-1; D is perhaps TRBD1 (6 bases). Trimming stripped 5 bases from V and 3 bases from J, with 17 bases between. The CDR3 extends over 15 amino acids. Looked up from germline, CDR1 is SGHRS and CDR2 is YFSETQ. CDR3 in amino acids: CASRWGGAADTEAFF. The CDR3 DNA follows: TGCGCCAGCAGGTGGGGGGGGGCGGCGGACACTGAAGCTTTCTTT.

On this clonotype: An end of the junction does not agree with germline; a read error may underlie this. The CDR3 DNA sequence: TGTGCCAGCAGCCACCCACCGAACACCGGGGAGCTGTTTTTC. This encodes CASSHPPNTGELFF. This rearrangement joins TRBV11-2 to TRBJ2-2, with D possibly matching TRBD2 (5 bases). Germline values: CDR1 SGHAT, CDR2 FQNNGV. The CDR3 runs to 14 residues.

This clonotype was detected ten times or more. V is TRBV20-1 and J is TRBJ2-7; 8 bases fit TRBD2. Germline lookup yields CDR1 DFQATT and CDR2 SNEGSKA (reference sequence). CDR3 length: 15 amino acids. Unmatched junction bases numbered 9, after V lost 0 bases and J lost 5 bases. CDR3 sequence (DNA): TGCAGTGCTAGAGAGGGCGGGGGGCCTGGAGACGAGCAGTACTTC. This gives the protein CSAREGGGPGDEQYF.

In this sample, this clonotype turned up many times. The CDR3 is CSARDLGGRFSGELFF. Written as DNA, the CDR3 is TGCAGTGCTAGAGATCTAGGCGGGAGATTCTCCGGGGAGCTGTTTTTT. The chain is built from TRBV20-1 and TRBJ2-2; 7 bases line up with TRBD2. The CDR3 loop spans 16 amino acids. Trimming at V came to 0 bases and at J to 6 bases, leaving 10 bases not matched to a gene. Germline CDR1 reads DFQATT; CDR2 reads SNEGSKA (reference sequence).

As to this clonotype: A much larger clone sits a single nucleotide away, making a read error possible. The chain uses TRBV28 and TRBJ1-2; D gene ambiguous. This CDR3 has 14 amino acids. From germline, CDR1 is MDHEN and CDR2 SYDVKM. As DNA, the CDR3 is TGTGCCAGCAGTTTATTTGGGGAAAACTATGGCCACACCTTC. Translated: CASSLFGENYGHTF.

Many counts were recorded for this clonotype. The chain joins TRBV10-2 to TRBJ2-6, with 9 positions matching TRBD1. Germline-derived CDR1 and CDR2 are WSHSY and SAAADI. This CDR3 is 16 amino acids long. V was clipped by 6 bases and J by 0 bases; unmatched bases: 3. The CDR3 loop reads CASSGQGRSGANVLTF. The CDR3 nucleotides are TGCGCCAGCAGCGGACAGGGGCGCTCTGGGGCCAACGTCCTGACTTTC.

This chain connects TRBV5-6 to TRBJ2-5; the D gene is possibly TRBD1 (6 bases). The V end lost 4 bases, the J end lost 0 bases, and 13 bases lay between the germline ends. The CDR3 length is 15 residues. The germline V gene has CDR1 SGHDT and CDR2 YYEEEE. This chain's CDR3 is CASSRPYRDQETQYF. For the CDR3, the DNA is TGTGCCAGCAGCCGACCATACAGGGACCAAGAGACCCAGTACTTC.

This clonotype was seen at least ten times. The genes are TRBV12-3 or TRBV12-4 and TRBJ2-1; tentative D call: TRBD2 (5 bases). The CDR3 consists of 14 residues. The V end was cut by 4 bases, the J end by 3 bases, with 10 bases between. The CDR3 nucleotides are TGTGCCAGCAGTTACGGGGATGGCTACAATGAGCAGTTCTTC. This sequence encodes CASSYGDGYNEQFF.

This clonotype occurred a few times. The chain recombines TRBV3-1 with TRBJ2-1; no reliable D call. This CDR3 has 15 amino acids. Germline CDR1 reads LGHDT; CDR2 reads YNNKEL (reference sequence). Trimming took 1 base from V and 6 from J, leaving 13 bases between them. The CDR3 bases are TGTGCCAGCAGCCAAGCACATAGCCCGGGCAATGAGCAGTTCTTC. This sequence encodes CASSQAHSPGNEQFF.

This clonotype is a singleton in its sample. One junction end does not reproduce the germline sequence, and a read error may be involved. The gene calls are TRBV7-9 and TRBJ2-7; D remains ambiguous. The CDR3 is 12 residues long. The germline gives CDR1 SEHNR, CDR2 FQNEAQ (reference sequence). The CDR3 region has the DNA TGTGCCAGCAGCTTAGACAGCTACGAGCAGCACTTC. Encoded protein: CASSLDSYEQHF.

This clonotype was picked up a small number of times. This chain joins TRBV11-2 and TRBJ1-1; 8 nucleotides match TRBD1. Germline V gene data show CDR1 as SGHAT and CDR2 as FQNNGV. This CDR3 comprises 13 residues. V was pared by 7 bases and J by 7 bases, with 8 bases of the junction left unmatched. The CDR3 sequence is CASMLTGVGEAFF. The DNA of the CDR3 is TGTGCCAGCATGCTGACAGGGGTTGGTGAAGCTTTCTTT.

This clonotype was seen just once. The chain joins TRBV20-1 to TRBJ2-7, with TRBD2 matching 10 bases. Looked up from germline, CDR1 is DFQATT and CDR2 is SNEGSKA (reference sequence). The V segment lost 1 base and the J segment 5 bases; nucleotides outside the gene matches: 20. This CDR3 region has 19 residues. The CDR3 reads CSARAPYQVAGGPSNEQYF. The DNA of the CDR3 is TGCAGTGCTAGAGCCCCGTACCAGGTAGCGGGAGGCCCCAGCAACGAGCAGTACTTC.

This clonotype was counted at least ten times. The J gene is TRBJ2-3, the V gene TRBV12-3 or TRBV12-4, with a possible D match to TRBD2 (6 bases). V was cut by 5 bases and J by 2 bases, with 20 bases left in between. The CDR3 has 17 amino acids. The CDR3 bases are TGTGCCAGCAGTCTCCAGCGGGCCTCTATCCCCACAGATACGCAGTATTTT. It encodes CASSLQRASIPTDTQYF.

This clonotype was observed a few times. V usage is TRBV5-3 and J usage is TRBJ2-2; D uncertain. TRBV5-3 carries the ORF label, with uncertain function. This CDR3 spans 11 amino acids. Trimming cost V 8 bases and J 6 bases, with 8 bases left between them. CDR3 sequence reads: CASSVAGELFF. CDR3 sequence (DNA): TGTGCCAGCAGCGTAGCCGGGGAGCTGTTTTTT.

The chain couples TRBV20-1 to TRBJ2-7; TRBD2 aligns across 8 bases. Germline CDR1 and CDR2: DFQATT and SNEGSKA (reference sequence). There are 15 residues in the CDR3. Unmatched junction bases numbered 6, after V lost 0 bases and J lost 2 bases. The CDR3 is CSARDRNSGTYEQYF. The DNA of the CDR3 is TGCAGTGCTAGAGATCGGAATAGCGGGACCTACGAGCAGTACTTC.

This clonotype was counted a few times. The rearrangement joins TRBV30 to TRBJ1-2; possibly TRBD1 for D (5 bases). This CDR3 has 16 residues. Germline CDR1 reads GTSNPN; CDR2 reads SVGIG (reference sequence). Trimming removed 5 bases from V and 5 bases from J, with 24 bases in between. CDR3 DNA sequence: TGTGCCTGGTCACGAGAGCCAGGGAGCTGGGGTTATGGCTACACCTTC. Its protein is CAWSREPGSWGYGYTF.

The chain carries TRBV29-1 and TRBJ1-2; D might be TRBD1 (6 bases). The CDR3 extends over 12 amino acids. Trimming cost V 2 bases and J 5 bases, with 9 bases left between them. Germline V CDR1 and CDR2: SQVTM, ANQGSEA. The CDR3 protein is CSVEQGRYGYTF. In nucleotides, the CDR3 is TGCAGCGTTGAACAGGGGCGGTATGGCTACACCTTC.

This clonotype was seen repeatedly, ten times or more. The V and J genes are TRBV11-2 and TRBJ1-4; D unclear. V lost 1 base and J 4 bases, leaving 7 bases between the germline ends. The CDR3 sequence is 14 residues long. Germline CDR1 and CDR2: SGHAT and FQNNGV. The CDR3 protein is CASSLGTGNEKLFF. CDR3 bases: TGTGCCAGCAGCTTAGGGACGGGTAATGAAAAACTGTTTTTT.

This clonotype was detected ten times or more. This chain's CDR3 is CASSYGTQETQYF. The CDR3 DNA reads TGTGCCAGCAGCTACGGGACACAAGAGACCCAGTACTTC. This chain uses TRBV5-4 with TRBJ2-5; possibly TRBD1 for D (6 bases). The V gene's germline CDR1 is SGHNT and CDR2 YYREEE (reference sequence). The length of the CDR3 is 13 residues. V was cut by 3 bases and J by 2 bases, with 8 bases left in between.

This chain joins TRBV30 and TRBJ2-2; no reliable D call. The CDR3 length is 10 residues. V lost 5 bases and J lost 4, with 2 bases in between. Per the germline V gene, CDR1 is GTSNPN and CDR2 is SVGIG (reference sequence). DNA for the CDR3: TGTGCCTGGGGCACCGGGGAGCTGTTTTTT. Translated, it gives CAWGTGELFF.